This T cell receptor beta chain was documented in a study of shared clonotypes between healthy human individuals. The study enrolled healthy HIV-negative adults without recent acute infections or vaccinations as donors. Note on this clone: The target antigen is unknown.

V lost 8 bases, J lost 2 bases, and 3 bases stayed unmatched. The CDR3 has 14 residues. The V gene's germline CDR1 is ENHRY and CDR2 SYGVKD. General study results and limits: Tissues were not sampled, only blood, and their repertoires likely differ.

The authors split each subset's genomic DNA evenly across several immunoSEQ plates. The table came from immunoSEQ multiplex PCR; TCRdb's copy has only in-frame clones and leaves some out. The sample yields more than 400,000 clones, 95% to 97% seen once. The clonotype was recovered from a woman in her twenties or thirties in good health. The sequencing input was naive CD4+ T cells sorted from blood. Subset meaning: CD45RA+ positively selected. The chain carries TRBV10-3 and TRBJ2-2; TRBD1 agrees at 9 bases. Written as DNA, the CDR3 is TGTGCCATCCGACAGGGGGTCAACACCGGGGAGCTGTTTTTT. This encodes CAIRQGVNTGELFF.